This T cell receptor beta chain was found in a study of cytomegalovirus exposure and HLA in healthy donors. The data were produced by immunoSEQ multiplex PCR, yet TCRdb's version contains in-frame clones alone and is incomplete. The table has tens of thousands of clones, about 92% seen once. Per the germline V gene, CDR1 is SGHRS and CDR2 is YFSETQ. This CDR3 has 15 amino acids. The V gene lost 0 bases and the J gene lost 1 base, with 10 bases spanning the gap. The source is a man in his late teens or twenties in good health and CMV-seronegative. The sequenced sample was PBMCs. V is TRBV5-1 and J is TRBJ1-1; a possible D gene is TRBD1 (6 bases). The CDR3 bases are TGCGCCAGCAGCTTGGGAGGACAGACGAACACTGAAGCTTTCTTT. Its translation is CASSLGGQTNTEAFF.